A single sample is the source of the 15 T cell receptor beta chains below, sequenced in a study of OX40 agonist ivuxolimab in advanced cancers. Sequencing used immunoSEQ multiplex PCR; TCRdb keeps in-frame clones, though not all of them. The top ten hold about 7.6% of the sample, which has some 83,000 clones, 75% to 95% seen once. This material consisted of CD4+ or CD8+ T cells sorted from blood, taken in a trial of the OX40 agonist ivuxolimab. These receptor sequences come from an adult with an advanced solid tumor such as melanoma, head and neck, liver or kidney cancer.

The DNA for the CDR3 is TGTGCCAGCAGTTTTCTCACTAGCACAGATACGCAGTATTTT. It encodes CASSFLTSTDTQYF. The rearrangement links TRBV28 to TRBJ2-3; D is uncertain. The CDR3 runs to 14 residues. V lost 3 bases to trimming and J lost 0 bases, with 7 bases between them. The germline gives CDR1 MDHEN, CDR2 SYDVKM.

V and J are TRBV30 and TRBJ2-7, with D perhaps TRBD1 (6 bases). V was trimmed by 4 bases and J by 3 bases, leaving 16 bases between them. There are 14 residues in the CDR3. Per the germline V gene, CDR1 is GTSNPN and CDR2 is SVGIG (reference sequence). The CDR3 DNA is TGTGCCTGGACTGAGGGAGTGGGACACTACGAGCAGTACTTC. Its protein product is CAWTEGVGHYEQYF.

This rearrangement joins TRBV18 to TRBJ1-1, with 9 bases fitting TRBD1. Germline CDR1 and CDR2: KGHSH and LQKENI. The V and J ends lost 3 bases and 3 bases, in that order; junction bases with no gene match: 5. The CDR3 is 15 amino acids. CDR3 nucleotide sequence: TGTGCCAGCTCACCCTCGACAGGGGGGGACACTGAAGCTTTCTTT. As protein: CASSPSTGGDTEAFF.

This clone was picked up one time. The J gene is TRBJ2-1, the V gene TRBV4-2, with a weak D call TRBD2 (6 bases). Per the germline V gene, CDR1 is LGHNA and CDR2 is YNFKEQ. The V end lost 0 bases, the J end lost 7 bases, and 19 bases lay between the germline ends. CDR3 size: 17 residues. CDR3 in amino acids: CASSQDLGLAWMNEQFF. The DNA of the CDR3 is TGTGCCAGCAGCCAAGATCTTGGGCTAGCGTGGATGAATGAGCAGTTCTTC.

The rearrangement uses TRBV13 and TRBJ1-1; D is perhaps TRBD1 (5 bases). Trimming took 1 base from V and 6 from J, leaving 18 bases between them. This CDR3 has 16 amino acids. Germline loops: CDR1 PRHDT, CDR2 FYEKMQ (reference sequence). This chain's CDR3 is CASSLAGGGLNAEAFF. CDR3 DNA sequence: TGTGCCAGCAGCTTAGCGGGTGGGGGTTTAAACGCTGAAGCTTTCTTT.

This chain uses TRBV5-1 with TRBJ2-5; either TRBD1 or TRBD2 may supply D (5 bases each). Germline V gene lookup returns CDR1 SGHRS and CDR2 YFSETQ. V lost 0 bases and J lost 2, with 11 bases in between. The CDR3 is 15 amino acids. CDR3 region: CASSLALGEQETQYF. Written as DNA, the CDR3 is TGCGCCAGCAGCTTGGCCCTGGGGGAACAAGAGACCCAGTACTTC.

This chain links TRBV18 with TRBJ2-3; the D gene is possibly TRBD2 (5 bases). Germline assignment: CDR1 KGHSH and CDR2 LQKENI. The CDR3 is 17 amino acids. Trimming cost V 3 bases and J 0 bases, with 16 bases left between them. CDR3 residues: CASSPKTTRSSTDTQYF. In DNA form, the CDR3 reads TGTGCCAGCTCACCGAAGACTACTAGATCTAGCACAGATACGCAGTATTTT.

The gene calls are TRBV30 and TRBJ1-5; weak D call: TRBD1 (6 bases). Germline V gene data show CDR1 as GTSNPN and CDR2 as SVGIG (reference sequence). Trimming left V 0 bases short and J 10 bases short, with 13 bases between. There are 13 residues in the CDR3. The DNA for the CDR3 is TGTGCCTGGAGTGTAGTAGGGGGATCTCCCCAGCATTTT. Protein product: CAWSVVGGSPQHF.

This clone was counted between two and nine times. V and J are TRBV10-3 and TRBJ1-6; no clear D gene. CDR3 size: 14 residues. V was clipped by 3 bases and J by 9 bases, with 12 bases between them. Per the germline V gene, CDR1 is ENHRY and CDR2 is SYGVKD. DNA for the CDR3: TGTGCCATCAGTGATCGGGGTGTCCTTTCACCCCTCCACTTT. It translates to CAISDRGVLSPLHF.

J is TRBJ1-5 and V is TRBV27; D unresolved. Germline loops: CDR1 MNHEY, CDR2 SMNVEV (reference sequence). V lost 6 bases, J lost 0 bases, and 3 bases lay in between. The CDR3 contains 12 residues. CDR3 region: CASRGSNQPQHF. In DNA, the CDR3 is TGTGCCAGCAGAGGTAGCAATCAGCCCCAGCATTTT.

The gene calls are TRBV19 and TRBJ1-1; D uncertain. V was cut by 0 bases and J by 7 bases, with 12 bases left in between. Germline assignment: CDR1 LNHDA and CDR2 SQIVND (reference sequence). The CDR3 consists of 14 residues. The CDR3 region is CASSIEPYGGEAFF. The CDR3 nucleotides read TGTGCCAGTAGTATAGAGCCATACGGCGGTGAAGCTTTCTTT.

In DNA, the CDR3 is TGTGCCAGCAGCTTAGGCCCCCCAGTGGGTGAGCAGTTCTTC. It translates to CASSLGPPVGEQFF. The rearrangement links TRBV13 to TRBJ2-1, with D uncertain. The V gene lost 0 bases and the J gene lost 9 bases, with 12 bases spanning the gap. From germline, CDR1 is PRHDT and CDR2 FYEKMQ (reference sequence). The CDR3 consists of 14 residues.

In DNA, the CDR3 is TGTGCCAGCAGCTTATTCCTCTGGGCTGAAGCTTTCTTT. Its protein is CASSLFLWAEAFF. The gene calls are TRBV7-2 and TRBJ1-1, with no clear D. CDR1 and CDR2 from the germline V gene are SGHTA and FQGNSA. The CDR3 is made up of 13 amino acids. V was cut by 2 bases and J by 6 bases, with 10 bases left in between.

The chain combines TRBV19 with TRBJ1-5; D possibly corresponds to TRBD1 (5 bases). This CDR3 has 16 residues. Germline values: CDR1 LNHDA, CDR2 SQIVND (reference sequence). The ends were cut back, 0 bases at V and 1 base at J, with 10 bases in the middle. CDR3 amino acids: CASSIDHRISNQPQHF. The CDR3 region has the DNA TGTGCCAGTAGTATAGATCACAGGATCAGCAATCAGCCCCAGCATTTT.

V and J are TRBV2 and TRBJ2-4, with D maybe TRBD2 (5 bases). Germline CDR1 is SNHLY and CDR2 is FYNNEI. The CDR3 runs to 10 residues. Trimming removed 8 bases from V and 6 bases from J, with 5 bases in between. As DNA, the CDR3 is TGTGCCAGCGGAGGAAACATTCAGTACTTC. As protein: CASGGNIQYF.